This TCR beta chain was observed in a study of T cell responses to AZD1222 COVID-19 vaccine. Deletions cut 0 bases from V and 8 bases from J, with 10 bases between. The CDR3 length is 12 residues. Germline CDR1 SQVTM, CDR2 ANQGSEA. Findings and limits, study-wide: Elevations in Spike-specific TCR breadth and depth followed administration of two AZD1222 doses.

The table came from immunoSEQ multiplex PCR; TCRdb's copy has only in-frame clones and leaves some out. Of 80,000 to 100,000 clones listed, about 83% were seen once; the top ten hold around 10%. This clone was observed a handful of times. What it binds is not known. The sample was peripheral blood, taken 28 days after the second AZD1222 dose. The sequence was collected from an adult who received the AZD1222 COVID-19 vaccine. The chain couples TRBV29-1 to TRBJ1-1; no reliable D call. CDR3 sequence: CSVEDVIEEAFF. CDR3 sequence (DNA): TGCAGCGTTGAAGATGTTATTGAGGAAGCTTTCTTT.